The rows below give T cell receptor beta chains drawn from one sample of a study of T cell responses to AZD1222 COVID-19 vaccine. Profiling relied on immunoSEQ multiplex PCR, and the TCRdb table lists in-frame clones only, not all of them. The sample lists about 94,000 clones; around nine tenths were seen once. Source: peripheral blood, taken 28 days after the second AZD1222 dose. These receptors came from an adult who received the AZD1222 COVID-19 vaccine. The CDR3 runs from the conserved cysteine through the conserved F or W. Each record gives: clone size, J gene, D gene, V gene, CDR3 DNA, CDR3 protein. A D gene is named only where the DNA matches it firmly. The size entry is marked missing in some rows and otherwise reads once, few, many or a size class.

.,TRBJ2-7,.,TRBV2,TGTGCCAGCAGTGAAGCGGCCAGAGACTACGAGCAGTACTTC,CASSEAARDYEQYF
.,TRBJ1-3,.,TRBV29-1,TGCAGAGCACAGCTATCCCAGTGCAACTCTGGAAACACCATATATTTT,CRAQLSQCNSGNTIYF
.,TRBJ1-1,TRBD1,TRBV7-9,TGTGCCAGCAGCTTAGCCCCAGGGGGCTGGACTGAAGCTTTCTTT,CASSLAPGGWTEAFF
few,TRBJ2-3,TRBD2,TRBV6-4,TGTGCCAGCAGTGAAGCGGGGGGGAGCACAGATACGCAGTATTTT,CASSEAGGSTDTQYF
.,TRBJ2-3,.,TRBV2,TGTGCCAGCTCCCTGGGGAGCGGATCCACAGATACGCAGTATTTT,CASSLGSGSTDTQYF
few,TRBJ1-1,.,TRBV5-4,TGTGCCAGCAGCTCCTTCGGGGTGGGGGGCACTGAAGCTTTCTTT,CASSSFGVGGTEAFF
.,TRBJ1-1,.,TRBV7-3,TGTGCCAGCAGCGCACCGGGGGGGACTGAAGCTTTCTTT,CASSAPGGTEAFF
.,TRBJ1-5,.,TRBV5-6,TGTGCCAGCAGCTGGAGGGGGGCAGGGGCTTTCAATCAGCCCCAGCATTTT,CASSWRGAGAFNQPQHF
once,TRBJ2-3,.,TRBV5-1,TGCGCCAGCAGCCCAGTTTATGGGATGCACATAGATACGCAGTATTTT,CASSPVYGMHIDTQYF
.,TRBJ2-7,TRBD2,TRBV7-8,TGTGCCAGCAGCTTAGGGACTAGCGGGAGCTACGAGCAGTACTTC,CASSLGTSGSYEQYF
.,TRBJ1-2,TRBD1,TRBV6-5,TGTGCCAGCAGTTTACTCGGGACAGGGGGCAACTATGGCTACACCTTC,CASSLLGTGGNYGYTF
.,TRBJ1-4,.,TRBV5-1,TGCGCCAGCAGCAGGCAGAGTGCAACTAATGAAAAACTGTTTTTT,CASSRQSATNEKLFF
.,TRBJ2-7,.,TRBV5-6,TGTGCCAGCAGCTCCTTCTACGAGCAGTACTTC,CASSSFYEQYF
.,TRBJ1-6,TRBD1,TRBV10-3,TGTGCCACAGGGGGGACCTTGAATTCACCCCTCCACTTT,CATGGTLNSPLHF
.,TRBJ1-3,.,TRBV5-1,TGCGCCAGCAGCTCCGACTTGGCTGGAAACACCATATATTTT,CASSSDLAGNTIYF
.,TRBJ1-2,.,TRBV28,TGTGCCAGCACTCCCAGCCTCTATGGCTACACCTTC,CASTPSLYGYTF
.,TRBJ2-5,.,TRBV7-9,TGTGCCAGCAGCCCAAAAAAACGCCTGGGAGAGACCCAGTACTTC,CASSPKKRLGETQYF
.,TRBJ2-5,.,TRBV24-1,TGTGCCACCAGTGATTTGCAAACTCTAGGGGACGAGACCCAGTACTTC,CATSDLQTLGDETQYF
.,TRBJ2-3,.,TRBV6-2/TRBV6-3,TGTGCCAGCAGTCTATACGGGTCCACAGATACGCAGTATTTT,CASSLYGSTDTQYF
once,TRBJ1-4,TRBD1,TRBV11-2,TGTGCCAGCAGCATAATGACAGGGAGGGGTGAAAAACTGTTTTTT,CASSIMTGRGEKLFF
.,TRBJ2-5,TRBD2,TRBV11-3,TGTGCCAGCAGCTCTTCGGGACTAGCGGGGCAGTACTTC,CASSSSGLAGQYF
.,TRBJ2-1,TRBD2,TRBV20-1,TGCAGTGCTAGTAGCAGCGGGAGGGCCTCCGGTGAGCAGTTCTTC,CSASSSGRASGEQFF
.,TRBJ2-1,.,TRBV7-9,TGTGCCAGCAGCTTAGTAGGCGACCGAGGCGTCAATGAGCAGTTCTTC,CASSLVGDRGVNEQFF
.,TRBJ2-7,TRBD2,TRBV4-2,TGTGCCAGCAGCCAAGAGACTAGCGGGCTTTCCTACGAGCAGTACTTC,CASSQETSGLSYEQYF
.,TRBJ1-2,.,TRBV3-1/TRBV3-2,TGTGCCAGCAGCCAACAGGACGTCGGCTACACCTTC,CASSQQDVGYTF
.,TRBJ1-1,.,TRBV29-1,TGCAGCGTTGTGGCTCTGGGGGACACTGAAGCTTTCTTT,CSVVALGDTEAFF
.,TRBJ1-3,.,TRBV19,TGTGCCAGTAACGACCGCCAGGCGGGAAACACCATATATTTT,CASNDRQAGNTIYF
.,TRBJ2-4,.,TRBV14,TGTGCCAGCAGCCAAGATAGACTTGTGAGGAACATTCAGTACTTC,CASSQDRLVRNIQYF
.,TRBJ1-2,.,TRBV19,TGTGCCAGTAGAGGGGCGGGCAGAAGGTATGGCTACACCTTC,CASRGAGRRYGYTF
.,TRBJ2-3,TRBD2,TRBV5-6,TGTGCCAGCAGCGTCGGGGGGTACACAGATACGCAGTATTTT,CASSVGGYTDTQYF
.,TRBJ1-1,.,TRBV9,TGTGCCAGCAGCGTAGTAGGGGCGGGGCAGGGGATCACTGAAGCTTTCTTT,CASSVVGAGQGITEAFF
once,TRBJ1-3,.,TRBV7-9,TGTGCCAGCAGCCGCACCCTGACAGAATCTGGAAACACCATATATTTT,CASSRTLTESGNTIYF
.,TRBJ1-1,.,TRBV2,TGTGCCAGCAGTGAAGTCGTTCCGGAGGCGGGGACTGAAGCTTTCTTT,CASSEVVPEAGTEAFF
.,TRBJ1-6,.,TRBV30,TGTGCCTCAGCCGGGCTCCATAATTCACCCCTCCACTTT,CASAGLHNSPLHF
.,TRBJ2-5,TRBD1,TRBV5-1,TGCGCCAGCAGCTTCCCGGGGGACAGGGGGCATTCAATCCAAGAGACCCAGTACTTC,CASSFPGDRGHSIQETQYF
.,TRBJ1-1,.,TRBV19,TGTGCCAGTAGTGGGGGGCGAGGCACTGAAGCTTTCTTT,CASSGGRGTEAFF
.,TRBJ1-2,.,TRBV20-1,TGCAGTAGAGCCGTAGGCTACACCTTC,CSRAVGYTF
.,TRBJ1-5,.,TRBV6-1,TGTGCCAGCAGTGAAGCGCTTCAAGGGGGGCCTAGCAATCAGCCCCAGCATTTT,CASSEALQGGPSNQPQHF
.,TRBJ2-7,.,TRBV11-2,TGTGCCAGCAGCTTAGTTTTGGCAGGGAGGCTAAGCGAGCAGTACTTC,CASSLVLAGRLSEQYF